This is a list of T cell receptor beta chains from one sample in a study of T cells in Graves' hyperthyroidism and ophthalmopathy. Via MiXCR, TCRdb re-called the multiplex PCR reads, giving one row per CDR3 protein. This sample has hundreds of thousands of distinct CDR3 sequences, with less than 25% found just once. The material sequenced was blood. The receptors here all came from a man aged 25-45 years with Graves' ophthalmopathy. Both conserved end residues are part of each CDR3. Each record gives: V gene, J gene, clone size, CDR3 protein. Expanded clones get a size class; other rows say once, few or many, or leave the size out.

V gene: TRBV4-1
J gene: TRBJ2-5
clone size: NA
CDR3 protein: CASRRLAGEGETQYF

V gene: TRBV28
J gene: TRBJ1-6
clone size: NA
CDR3 protein: CASRLGSGTGMGVDSPLHF

V gene: TRBV27
J gene: TRBJ2-7
clone size: many
CDR3 protein: CASSLSGTGSYEQYF

V gene: TRBV15
J gene: TRBJ1-1
clone size: NA
CDR3 protein: CATSGKTGGTEAFF

V gene: TRBV30
J gene: TRBJ1-2
clone size: many
CDR3 protein: CASREFYGYTF

V gene: TRBV28
J gene: TRBJ1-5
clone size: once
CDR3 protein: CASSRFQQPQHF

V gene: TRBV28
J gene: TRBJ1-5
clone size: many
CDR3 protein: CASSLGGRGENQPQHF

V gene: TRBV5-1
J gene: TRBJ2-1
clone size: NA
CDR3 protein: CASSLALPGLAGVRQSFF

V gene: TRBV6-4
J gene: TRBJ2-7
clone size: few
CDR3 protein: CASSDQYEQYF

V gene: TRBV5-1
J gene: TRBJ2-1
clone size: few
CDR3 protein: CASSTGPTIYNEQFF

V gene: TRBV5-6
J gene: TRBJ2-1
clone size: NA
CDR3 protein: CASMGQGPYNEQFF

V gene: TRBV5-1
J gene: TRBJ2-5
clone size: NA
CDR3 protein: CASRWPGLQETQYF

V gene: TRBV3-1
J gene: TRBJ2-2
clone size: few
CDR3 protein: CASREGTSGELFF

V gene: TRBV2
J gene: TRBJ1-5
clone size: NA
CDR3 protein: CASTLQGASNQPQHF

V gene: TRBV20-1
J gene: TRBJ2-7
clone size: many
CDR3 protein: CSADRDRGPYEQYF

V gene: TRBV6-1
J gene: TRBJ1-4
clone size: few
CDR3 protein: CASSEGGRLNEKLFF

V gene: TRBV4-1
J gene: TRBJ2-2
clone size: NA
CDR3 protein: CASSQEKGFTGELFF

V gene: TRBV7-2
J gene: TRBJ2-4
clone size: NA
CDR3 protein: CASSLGDRGHSKNIQYF

V gene: TRBV29-1
J gene: TRBJ2-5
clone size: few
CDR3 protein: CSDADPDPQETQYF

V gene: TRBV28
J gene: TRBJ2-4
clone size: few
CDR3 protein: CASSPGGEWGKNIQYF

V gene: TRBV4-1
J gene: TRBJ2-7
clone size: few
CDR3 protein: CASSQGGLVPGEQYF

V gene: TRBV6-1
J gene: TRBJ2-7
clone size: NA
CDR3 protein: CASRRDRGHSYEQYF

V gene: TRBV7-9
J gene: TRBJ2-7
clone size: NA
CDR3 protein: CASSSLRGRSSYEQYF

V gene: TRBV6-1
J gene: TRBJ2-1
clone size: many
CDR3 protein: CASSEANEQSSPPGEQFF

V gene: TRBV12-3/TRBV12-4
J gene: TRBJ2-3
clone size: NA
CDR3 protein: CASSPGQTAHTQYF

V gene: TRBV28
J gene: TRBJ2-2
clone size: many
CDR3 protein: CASRTGGPNTGELFF

V gene: TRBV20-1
J gene: TRBJ1-5
clone size: few
CDR3 protein: CSARVAASNQPQHF

V gene: TRBV19
J gene: TRBJ1-2
clone size: few
CDR3 protein: CASGQALDYGYTF

V gene: TRBV20-1
J gene: TRBJ2-1
clone size: NA
CDR3 protein: CSASRPWGPMGRNEQFF

V gene: TRBV9
J gene: TRBJ2-7
clone size: NA
CDR3 protein: CASSTHGGSYEQYF

V gene: TRBV4-3
J gene: TRBJ1-1
clone size: NA
CDR3 protein: CASNPQSVNTEAFF

V gene: TRBV28
J gene: TRBJ1-5
clone size: few
CDR3 protein: CASSFQGLQPQHF

V gene: TRBV28
J gene: TRBJ2-7
clone size: few
CDR3 protein: CASRPTDHQYEQYF

V gene: TRBV2
J gene: TRBJ2-5
clone size: NA
CDR3 protein: CASADASETQYF

V gene: TRBV2
J gene: TRBJ1-5
clone size: many
CDR3 protein: CASSEPGGPGNQPQHF